This T cell receptor beta chain appears in the sequencing data of a study of tissue T cells after allogeneic stem cell transplantation. Time point given: mouse harvest day 14 after allogeneic transplant. Mouse grafts combined 10^7 T-cell-depleted bone marrow cells with 10^6 splenic CD5+ T cells. B6 (H2b) cells into BALB/c (H2d) mice; tissues taken at day 7 or 14. Sequencing was performed with immunoSEQ multiplex PCR; in TCRdb, only in-frame clones are kept and a portion is missing. Here the sample spans some 8,000 clones, roughly a third being singletons. Germline values: CDR1 KGHPV, CDR2 FQNQEV (reference sequence). V shed 4 bases and J 2 bases; nucleotides not matched to a gene: 3. The CDR3 loop spans 15 amino acids. Findings of the study overall: Anatomically similar tissues had similar TCR repertoires within each patient. Tissue-detected TCR repertoire was only partly captured by blood and spleen T cells. Shared clones across patients were few; motif clustering revealed tissue-specific shared signatures.

The sample holds a few counts of this clone. The antigen remains undetermined. The genes are named according to mouse. Read sequence stops 1 residue before the CDR3 end, and the germline J gene provides the missing end. The chain employs TRBV26 and TRBJ1-5, with 9 bases identical to TRBD1. The receptor comes from a female BALB/c mouse given C57BL/6 T cells with graft-versus-host disease after an allogeneic hematopoietic cell transplant. The sequenced sample was skin. The CDR3 protein is CASSPQGADNQAPLF. CDR3 DNA (partial): TGTGCCAGCAGTCCACAGGGGGCTGACAACCAGGCTCCGCTT.